These 27 T cell receptor beta chains were sequenced from one sample in a study of CD8+CD57+ T cells in acquired aplastic anemia. Investigators profiled TCR beta VDJ and CDR3 from genomic DNA template. A single record per CDR3 protein comes from TCRdb applying MiXCR to the reads. The sample contains about 180,000 distinct CDR3 sequences, roughly three fifths of which appear only once. It was patients with CD8+CD57+ cell expansion by flow cytometry who were chosen for sequencing. Sequencing was done on a sample of sorted CD4+, CD8+, or CD8+CD57+ T cells (not recorded which) from PBMCs. The receptor set was obtained from a human donor with aplastic anemia.

V usage is TRBV7-2 and J usage is TRBJ2-7, with D possibly being TRBD1 (5 bases). The V gene's germline CDR1 is SGHTA and CDR2 FQGNSA. Between the trimmed V and J ends, which lost 0 bases and 2 bases, there was a span of 14 bases. This CDR3 contains 16 residues. CDR3 sequence (DNA): TGTGCCAGCAGCTTAGCTGGGGCTAGAAGCCCCTACGAGCAGTACTTC. Its protein product is CASSLAGARSPYEQYF.

The rearrangement joins TRBV2 to TRBJ1-6; no definite D call. The germline V gene has CDR1 SNHLY and CDR2 FYNNEI. V was pared by 3 bases and J by 5 bases, with 11 bases between. This CDR3 has 15 amino acids. This chain's CDR3 is CASSDKTDNNSPLHF. In DNA form, the CDR3 reads TGTGCCAGCAGTGATAAGACCGATAATAATTCACCCCTCCACTTT.

The V call is TRBV20-1, the J call TRBJ1-6, with 7 positions matching TRBD1. Trimming removed 6 bases from V and 5 bases from J; junction bases left unmatched: 10. The CDR3 is made up of 15 amino acids. Germline V gene sequence: CDR1 DFQATT, CDR2 SNEGSKA (reference sequence). The CDR3 DNA is TGCAGTGCCCCTCTGGGGACAGCGGATAATTCACCCCTCCACTTT. Its protein is CSAPLGTADNSPLHF.

This clonotype has a handful of counts. This chain connects TRBV4-2 to TRBJ1-1; the match to TRBD1 covers 7 bases. The CDR3 consists of 12 residues. Germline lookup yields CDR1 LGHNA and CDR2 YNFKEQ. The V gene end was trimmed by 5 bases and the J gene end by 5 bases; junction bases not matched to a gene: 2. The CDR3 DNA is TGTGCCAGCAGCGTGGGACAGACTGAAGCTTTCTTT. This gives the protein CASSVGQTEAFF.

This clonotype was recorded many times. The chain links TRBV20-1 to TRBJ1-3, with TRBD1 as a possible D gene (5 bases). V was trimmed by 0 bases and J by 0 bases, leaving 9 bases between them. The CDR3 is made up of 15 amino acids. CDR1 is DFQATT, CDR2 SNEGSKA, per germline (reference sequence). CDR3 protein: CSARDVRDSGNTIYF. In DNA form, the CDR3 reads TGCAGTGCTAGAGATGTCAGGGACTCTGGAAACACCATATATTTT.

The genes are TRBV7-8 and TRBJ2-1, with a tentative D call TRBD2 (7 bases). V dropped 5 bases and J dropped 6 bases, with 11 bases sitting between them. Germline lookup yields CDR1 SGHVS and CDR2 FQNEAQ. The CDR3 is 13 amino acids. CDR3 bases: TGTGCCAGCAGCAAGGGGGGGGTCAATGAGCAGTTCTTC. As protein: CASSKGGVNEQFF. The full variable domain, in which reference TRBV7-8 and TRBJ2-1 provide the parts outside the CDR3, is GAGVSQSPRYKVAKRGQDVALRCDPISGHVSLFWYQQALGQGPEFLTYFQNEAQLDKSGLPSDRFFAERPEGSVSTLKIQRTQQEDSAVYLCASSKGGVNEQFFGPGTRLTVL.

The rearrangement links TRBV11-2 to TRBJ1-3; TRBD1 is a possible D gene (6 bases). CDR1 and CDR2 from the germline V gene are SGHAT and FQNNGV. V lost 6 bases and J 4 bases, leaving 13 bases between the germline ends. This CDR3 region has 14 residues. DNA for the CDR3: TGTGCCAGCAGTTCTTTGGGGGCCGGAAACACCATATATTTT. As protein: CASSSLGAGNTIYF.

The chain employs TRBV2 and TRBJ1-2; weak D call: TRBD1 (6 bases). Between the trimmed V and J ends, which lost 7 bases and 5 bases, there was a span of 11 bases. CDR1 is SNHLY, CDR2 FYNNEI, per germline. CDR3 length: 12 residues. In DNA, the CDR3 is TGTGCCAGCACGGCGGGGGCATATGGCTACACCTTC. It yields the protein CASTAGAYGYTF.

Notes on this clonotype: The DNA is left out, because the CDR3 cannot be placed on it with certainty; the CDR3 is given as TCRdb lists it. V and J are TRBV2 and TRBJ2-2; the table's D call TRBD2 went unverified against the DNA. The germline CDR1 and CDR2 sequences are SNHLY and FYNNEI. The CDR3 sequence runs 21 residues, both termini included. The CDR3 region is CASSVRDYEQYFGPNTGELFF.

This clonotype was seen only once. The J gene is TRBJ2-7, the V gene TRBV5-6, with a tentative D call TRBD1 (6 bases). Germline CDR1 is SGHDT and CDR2 is YYEEEE. V lost 0 bases to trimming and J lost 5 bases, with 9 bases between them. CDR3 length: 13 amino acids. The CDR3 reads CASSLAGDHEQYF. CDR3 in DNA: TGTGCCAGCAGCTTGGCAGGGGATCACGAGCAGTACTTC.

The chain combines TRBV27 with TRBJ2-7, with 10 bases aligning to TRBD1. CDR3 length: 14 amino acids. Germline lookup yields CDR1 MNHEY and CDR2 SMNVEV (reference sequence). V was clipped by 4 bases and J by 8 bases; unmatched bases: 8. Here the CDR3 DNA reads TGTGCCAGCAGTTCGACAGGGGGCTTGACGAAGCAGTACTTC. It codes for CASSSTGGLTKQYF.

This clonotype showed up just a few times. The J gene is TRBJ1-1, the V gene TRBV11-2; 7 bases are shared with TRBD1. The CDR3 length is 17 residues. Germline V gene lookup returns CDR1 SGHAT and CDR2 FQNNGV. V shed 2 bases, J shed 3 bases, and the junction held 12 bases outside the gene matches. The chain's CDR3 is CASSLYPRQGPDTEAFF. In DNA form, the CDR3 reads TGTGCCAGCAGCTTATATCCGAGACAGGGTCCGGACACTGAAGCTTTCTTT.

The chain has TRBV29-1 and TRBJ2-7; D gene ambiguous. The germline V gene encodes CDR1 SQVTM and CDR2 ANQGSEA. The CDR3 is made up of 13 amino acids. Trimming took off 5 bases at V and 2 bases at J, with 13 bases between the two ends. This chain's CDR3 is CSVHDGLTYEQYF. The CDR3 DNA reads TGCAGCGTTCATGACGGGCTCACCTACGAGCAGTACTTC.

As for this clonotype: The conserved phenylalanine or tryptophan normally closing the CDR3 is absent here, so this likely arose from a read error. It is unclear where the CDR3 begins or ends on the DNA, so no DNA is shown, and the CDR3 is as TCRdb lists it. This chain joins TRBV7-6 and TRBJ2-7; the table's D call TRBD1 went unverified against the DNA. With termini counted, the CDR3 has 20 amino acids. In germline, CDR1 is SGHVS, CDR2 FNYEAQ. CDR3 sequence: CASSIPVAHTTGALLRAVLA.

This clonotype was found a few times. V is TRBV10-2 and J is TRBJ2-7; D possibly uses TRBD1 or TRBD2 (6 bases each). Germline loops: CDR1 WSHSY, CDR2 SAAADI. The V end lost 4 bases, the J end lost 2 bases, and 9 bases lay between the germline ends. The CDR3 has 13 residues. The chain's CDR3 is CASSGGATYEQYF. In nucleotides, the CDR3 is TGCGCCAGCAGTGGGGGGGCTACCTACGAGCAGTACTTC.

V is TRBV7-3 and J is TRBJ1-6; TRBD1 might be the D (6 bases). The germline CDR1 and CDR2 sequences are SGHTA and FQGTGA. V was clipped by 4 bases and J by 8 bases, with 15 bases between them. CDR3 length: 15 residues. CDR3 bases: TGTGCCAGCAGCTCTGAGGGGGGGCCTCATTCACCCCTCCACTTT. Its translation is CASSSEGGPHSPLHF.

This clonotype was detected many times. V usage is TRBV7-8 and J usage is TRBJ1-1; 7 nucleotides agree with TRBD1. J was trimmed by 5 bases and V by 4 bases; bases with no gene match: 7. This CDR3 region has 14 residues. Looked up from germline, CDR1 is SGHVS and CDR2 is FQNEAQ. The CDR3 region has the DNA TGTGCCAGCAGCTCTCAGGGGGGGAGAACTGAAGCTTTCTTT. It encodes CASSSQGGRTEAFF.

This clonotype was recorded only once. V usage is TRBV12-3 or TRBV12-4 and J usage is TRBJ2-7; a weak D match, TRBD1 (6 bases). V dropped 5 bases and J dropped 5 bases, with 13 bases sitting between them. The CDR3 totals 13 residues. The CDR3 DNA follows: TGTGCCAGCAGTGCAGGGGTTAACCACGAGCAGTACTTC. As protein: CASSAGVNHEQYF.

This chain joins TRBV5-1 and TRBJ1-2, with unresolved D. This CDR3 region has 13 residues. V shed 0 bases and J shed 3 bases, with 6 bases lying between them. Per germline, CDR1 SGHRS and CDR2 YFSETQ. CDR3 residues: CASSLGTDYGYTF. CDR3 DNA sequence: TGCGCCAGCAGCTTGGGGACGGACTATGGCTACACCTTC.

This clonotype has a count of ten or more. This chain connects TRBV30 to TRBJ2-7; D ambiguous. CDR1 is GTSNPN and CDR2 is SVGIG in the germline V gene (reference sequence). V gave up 5 bases and J gave up 3 bases, with 5 bases separating them. The CDR3 extends over 10 amino acids. The CDR3 DNA follows: TGTGCCTGGGGCAGCTACGAGCAGTACTTC. This sequence encodes CAWGSYEQYF.

The chain is built from TRBV20-1 and TRBJ1-1; D might be TRBD1 (5 bases). The V gene's germline CDR1 is DFQATT and CDR2 SNEGSKA (reference sequence). This CDR3 has 15 amino acids. V was cut by 1 base and J by 7 bases, with 19 bases left in between. The CDR3 is CSARGSGGDGGEAFF. Written as DNA, the CDR3 is TGCAGTGCTAGAGGGTCGGGAGGGGATGGGGGTGAAGCTTTCTTT.

This clonotype has ten or more counts. This rearrangement joins TRBV2 to TRBJ1-1, with D maybe TRBD1 (5 bases). Germline assignment: CDR1 SNHLY and CDR2 FYNNEI. This CDR3 is built from 14 residues. V lost 3 bases and J lost 1, with 9 bases in between. CDR3 residues: CASSDPRGNTEAFF. Here the CDR3 DNA reads TGTGCCAGCAGTGATCCGAGGGGGAACACTGAAGCTTTCTTT.

This clonotype was seen only a few times. Possible read error: a much larger clone is one base away. A read error is likely, as this CDR3 ends without the conserved phenylalanine or tryptophan. The genes are TRBV9 and TRBJ1-1; D is perhaps TRBD1 (5 bases). Germline V lookup: CDR1 SGDLS, CDR2 YYNGEE. V lost 0 bases, J lost 5 bases, and 11 bases lay in between. The CDR3 length is 14 residues. The CDR3 nucleotides are TGTGCCAGCAGCGTAGGTTTCCGGGGGACTGAAGCTTTCTGT. Protein sequence: CASSVGFRGTEAFC.

The V call is TRBV5-5, the J call TRBJ2-5, with 7 bases matching TRBD1. Germline CDR1 is SGHKS and CDR2 is YYEKEE (reference sequence). V was clipped by 5 bases and J by 5 bases; unmatched bases: 3. The CDR3 runs 12 residues. The CDR3 nucleotides are TGTGCCAGCAGACCGGGACAGGAGACCCAGTACTTC. Protein: CASRPGQETQYF.

Remarks on this clonotype: The missing conserved phenylalanine or tryptophan at the end of this CDR3 makes a read error likely. The DNA is left out, because the CDR3 cannot be placed on it with certainty; the CDR3 is given as TCRdb lists it. The J gene is TRBJ2-3, the V gene TRBV9; the table's D call, TRBD2, was not checked against the DNA. Ends included, the CDR3 has 8 residues. Germline CDR1 reads SGDLS; CDR2 reads YYNGEE. CDR3 amino acids: CASSVGAG.

This chain links TRBV20-1 with TRBJ2-5, with 11 bases that match TRBD2. This CDR3 has 15 residues. The germline V gene encodes CDR1 DFQATT and CDR2 SNEGSKA (reference sequence). Unmatched junction bases numbered 13, after V lost 6 bases and J lost 7 bases. The CDR3 here is CSASLAGDPKGTQYF. CDR3 bases: TGCAGTGCGTCACTAGCGGGGGACCCAAAAGGGACCCAGTACTTC.

The V and J genes are TRBV3-1 and TRBJ1-6; D is possibly TRBD1 (6 bases). CDR1 and CDR2 from the germline V gene are LGHDT and YNNKEL (reference sequence). The ends were cut back, 0 bases at V and 6 bases at J, with 12 bases in the middle. CDR3 length equals 16 residues. The CDR3 sequence is CASSQEWTVGNSPLHF. CDR3 sequence (DNA): TGTGCCAGCAGCCAAGAGTGGACAGTAGGTAATTCACCCCTCCACTTT. Together with reference TRBV3-1 and TRBJ1-6, the CDR3 gives the full variable domain: DTAVSQTPKYLVTQMGNDKSIKCEQNLGHDTMYWYKQDSKKFLKIMFSYNNKELIINETVPNRFSPKSPDKAHLNLHINSLELGDSAVYFCASSQEWTVGNSPLHFGNGTRLTVT.